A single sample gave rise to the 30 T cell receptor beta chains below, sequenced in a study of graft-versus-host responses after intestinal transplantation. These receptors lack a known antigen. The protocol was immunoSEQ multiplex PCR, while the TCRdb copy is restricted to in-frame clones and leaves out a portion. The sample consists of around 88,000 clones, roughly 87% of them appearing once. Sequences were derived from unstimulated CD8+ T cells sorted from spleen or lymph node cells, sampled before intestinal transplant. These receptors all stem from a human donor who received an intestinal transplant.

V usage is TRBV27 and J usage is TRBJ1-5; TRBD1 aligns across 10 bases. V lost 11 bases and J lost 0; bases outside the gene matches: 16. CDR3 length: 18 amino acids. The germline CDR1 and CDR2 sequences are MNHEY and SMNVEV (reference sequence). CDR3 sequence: CASTWDRGPPYSNQPQHF. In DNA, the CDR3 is TGTGCCTCTACCTGGGACAGGGGCCCCCCGTATAGCAATCAGCCCCAGCATTTT.

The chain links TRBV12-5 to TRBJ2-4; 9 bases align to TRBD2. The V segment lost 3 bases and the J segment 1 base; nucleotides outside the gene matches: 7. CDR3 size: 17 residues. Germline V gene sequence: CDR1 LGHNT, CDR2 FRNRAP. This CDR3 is CASGFTSGGTAKNIQYF. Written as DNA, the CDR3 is TGTGCTAGTGGTTTCACAAGCGGGGGGACGGCCAAAAACATTCAGTACTTC.

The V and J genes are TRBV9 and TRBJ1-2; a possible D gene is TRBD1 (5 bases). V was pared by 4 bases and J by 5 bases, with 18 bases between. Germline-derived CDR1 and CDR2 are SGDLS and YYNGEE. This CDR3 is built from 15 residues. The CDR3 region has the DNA TGTGCCAGCAGCCCTCGGGACTTCCGAGGGTATGGCTACACCTTC. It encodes CASSPRDFRGYGYTF. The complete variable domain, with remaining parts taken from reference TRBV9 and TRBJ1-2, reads DSGVTQTPKHLITATGQRVTLRCSPRSGDLSVYWYQQSLDQGLQFLIQYYNGEERAKGNILERFSAQQFPDLHSELNLSSLELGDSALYFCASSPRDFRGYGYTFGSGTRLTVV.

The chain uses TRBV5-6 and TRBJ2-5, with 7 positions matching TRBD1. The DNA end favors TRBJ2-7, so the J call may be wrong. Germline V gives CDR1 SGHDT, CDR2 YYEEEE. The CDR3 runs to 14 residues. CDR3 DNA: TGTGCCAGCAGCTTGGGACAGGGAATCTACGAGCAGTACTTC. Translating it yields CASSLGQGIYEQYF.

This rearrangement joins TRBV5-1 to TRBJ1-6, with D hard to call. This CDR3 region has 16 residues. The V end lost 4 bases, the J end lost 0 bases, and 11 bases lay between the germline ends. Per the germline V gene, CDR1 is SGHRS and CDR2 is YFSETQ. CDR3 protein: CASSEDSSSYNSPLHF. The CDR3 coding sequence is TGCGCCAGCAGCGAAGATTCTAGCTCCTATAATTCACCCCTCCACTTT.

The CDR3 is CASSEGQAFSYEQYF. CDR3 nucleotide sequence: TGTGCCAGCAGTGAAGGACAGGCCTTTTCCTACGAGCAGTACTTC. The genes are TRBV2 and TRBJ2-5; maybe TRBD1 (6 bases). The J call is uncertain, as TRBJ2-7 better fits the DNA end. CDR1 and CDR2 from the germline V gene are SNHLY and FYNNEI. The CDR3 consists of 15 residues.

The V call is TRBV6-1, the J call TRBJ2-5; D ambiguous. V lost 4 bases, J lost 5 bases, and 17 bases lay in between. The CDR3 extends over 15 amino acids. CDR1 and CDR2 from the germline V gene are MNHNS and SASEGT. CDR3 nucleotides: TGTGCCAGCAGTGTCGGCACTACCATATGGGAGACCCAGTACTTC. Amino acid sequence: CASSVGTTIWETQYF.

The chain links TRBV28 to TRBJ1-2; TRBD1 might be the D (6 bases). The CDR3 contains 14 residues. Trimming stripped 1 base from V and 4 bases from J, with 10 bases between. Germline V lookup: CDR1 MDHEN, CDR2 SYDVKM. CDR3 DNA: TGTGCCAGCAGTTTATCAGGGGTGAGCTATGGCTACACCTTC. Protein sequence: CASSLSGVSYGYTF.

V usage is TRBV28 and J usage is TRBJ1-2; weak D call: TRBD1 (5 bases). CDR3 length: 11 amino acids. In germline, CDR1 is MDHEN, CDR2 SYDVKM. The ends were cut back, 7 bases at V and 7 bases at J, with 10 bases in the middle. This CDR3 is CASTSGGGYTF. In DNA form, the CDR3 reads TGTGCCAGCACCAGCGGGGGTGGCTACACCTTC.

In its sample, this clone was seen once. CDR3 in amino acids: CASSSYLSRYEQYF. The DNA for the CDR3 is TGTGCCAGCAGCTCATACCTCTCTCGGTACGAGCAGTACTTC. This chain joins TRBV7-9 and TRBJ2-7; D remains unclear. CDR3 length: 14 amino acids. In germline, CDR1 is SEHNR, CDR2 FQNEAQ (reference sequence). V was shortened by 4 bases and J by 4 bases, with 14 bases between the two germline ends.

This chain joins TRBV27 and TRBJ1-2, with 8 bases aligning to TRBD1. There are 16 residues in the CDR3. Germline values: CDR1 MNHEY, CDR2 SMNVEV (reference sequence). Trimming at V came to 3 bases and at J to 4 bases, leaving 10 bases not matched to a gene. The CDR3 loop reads CASSFTPGQDPYGYTF. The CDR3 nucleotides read TGTGCCAGCAGTTTTACCCCGGGACAGGACCCCTATGGCTACACCTTC.

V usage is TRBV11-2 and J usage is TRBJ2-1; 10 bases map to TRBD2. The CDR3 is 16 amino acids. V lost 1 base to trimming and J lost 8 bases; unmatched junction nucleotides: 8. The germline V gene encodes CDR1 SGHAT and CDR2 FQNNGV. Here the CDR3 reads CASSLAPGTSDDEQFF. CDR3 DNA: TGTGCCAGCAGCTTAGCCCCCGGGACTAGCGACGATGAGCAGTTCTTC.

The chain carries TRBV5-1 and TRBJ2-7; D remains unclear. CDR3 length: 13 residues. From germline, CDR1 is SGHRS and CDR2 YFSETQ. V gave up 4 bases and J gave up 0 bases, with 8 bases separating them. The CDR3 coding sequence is TGCGCCAGCAGCAGTCCGGGCTCCTACGAGCAGTACTTC. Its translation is CASSSPGSYEQYF.

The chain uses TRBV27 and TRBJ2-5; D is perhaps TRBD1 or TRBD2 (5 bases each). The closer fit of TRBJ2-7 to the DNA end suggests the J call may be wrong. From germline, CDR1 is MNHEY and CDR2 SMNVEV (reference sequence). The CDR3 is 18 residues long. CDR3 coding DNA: TGTGCCAGCAGTCCCCGTCCCGGGTGGGGGTTTTTAGACTACGAGCAGTACTTC. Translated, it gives CASSPRPGWGFLDYEQYF.

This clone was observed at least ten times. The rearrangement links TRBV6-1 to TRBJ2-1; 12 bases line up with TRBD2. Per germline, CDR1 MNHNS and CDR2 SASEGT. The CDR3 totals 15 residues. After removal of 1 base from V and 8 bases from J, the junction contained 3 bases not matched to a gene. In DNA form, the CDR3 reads TGTGCCAGCAGTGAAGGACTAGCGGGAGCACATGAGCAGTTCTTC. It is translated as CASSEGLAGAHEQFF.

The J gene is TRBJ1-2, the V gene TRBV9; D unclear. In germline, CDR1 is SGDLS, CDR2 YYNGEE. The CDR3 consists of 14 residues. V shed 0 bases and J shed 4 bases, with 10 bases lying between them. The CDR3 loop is CASSVAGTLYGYTF. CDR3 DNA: TGTGCCAGCAGCGTAGCTGGAACGCTCTATGGCTACACCTTC.

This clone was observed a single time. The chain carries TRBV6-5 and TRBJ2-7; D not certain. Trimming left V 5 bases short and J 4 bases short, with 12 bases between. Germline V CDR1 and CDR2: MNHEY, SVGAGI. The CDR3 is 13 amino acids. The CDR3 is CASSDVPGYEQYF. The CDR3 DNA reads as TGTGCCAGCAGTGACGTCCCAGGTTACGAGCAGTACTTC.

The CDR3 loop is CASSTSNQPQHF. In DNA form, the CDR3 reads TGCGCCAGCAGTACAAGCAATCAGCCCCAGCATTTT. V gene TRBV10-2 combines with J gene TRBJ1-5; no firm D call. CDR1 and CDR2 (germline): WSHSY, SAAADI. The V and J ends lost 5 bases and 1 base respectively, with 3 bases between them. The CDR3 totals 12 residues.

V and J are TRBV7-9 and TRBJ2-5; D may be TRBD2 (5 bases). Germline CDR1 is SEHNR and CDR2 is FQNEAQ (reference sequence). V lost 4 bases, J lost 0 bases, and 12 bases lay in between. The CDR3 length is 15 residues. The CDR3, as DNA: TGTGCCAGCAGCTCCGGGGTCAGGAACCAAGAGACCCAGTACTTC. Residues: CASSSGVRNQETQYF. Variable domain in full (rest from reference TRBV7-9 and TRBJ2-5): DTGVSQNPRHKITKRGQNVTFRCDPISEHNRLYWYRQTLGQGPEFLTYFQNEAQLEKSRLLSDRFSAERPKGSFSTLEIQRTEQGDSAMYLCASSSGVRNQETQYFGPGTRLLVL.

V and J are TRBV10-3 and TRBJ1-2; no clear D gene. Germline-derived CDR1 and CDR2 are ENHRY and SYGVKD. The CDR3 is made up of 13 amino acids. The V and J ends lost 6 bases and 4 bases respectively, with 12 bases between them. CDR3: CAIRKGGGYGYTF. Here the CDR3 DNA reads TGTGCCATCAGGAAAGGCGGAGGCTATGGCTACACCTTC.

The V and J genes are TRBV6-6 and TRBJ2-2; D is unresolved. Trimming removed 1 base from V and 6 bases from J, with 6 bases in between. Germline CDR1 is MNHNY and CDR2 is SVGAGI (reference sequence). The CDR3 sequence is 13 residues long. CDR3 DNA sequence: TGTGCCAGCAGTTACTGGGGATCCGGGGAGCTGTTTTTT. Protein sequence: CASSYWGSGELFF.

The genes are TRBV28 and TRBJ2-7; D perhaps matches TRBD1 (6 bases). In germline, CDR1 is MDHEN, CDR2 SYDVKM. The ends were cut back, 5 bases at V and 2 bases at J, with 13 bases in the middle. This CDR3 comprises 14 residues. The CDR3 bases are TGTGCCAGCAGTCGAACCGGGACAACCTACGAGCAGTACTTC. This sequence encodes CASSRTGTTYEQYF.

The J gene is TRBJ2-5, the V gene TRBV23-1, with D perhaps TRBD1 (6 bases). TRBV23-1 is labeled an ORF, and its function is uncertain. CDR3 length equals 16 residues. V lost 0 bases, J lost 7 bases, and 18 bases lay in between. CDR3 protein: CASSQSPGRGKWTQYF. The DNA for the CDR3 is TGCGCCAGCAGTCAATCACCAGGCAGGGGTAAGTGGACCCAGTACTTC.

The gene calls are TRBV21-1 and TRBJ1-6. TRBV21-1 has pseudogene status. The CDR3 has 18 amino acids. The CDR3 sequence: CASSKENAIRGPISPLHF. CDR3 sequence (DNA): TGTGCCAGCAGCAAAGAAAATGCCATTAGGGGACCTATTTCACCCCTCCACTTT.

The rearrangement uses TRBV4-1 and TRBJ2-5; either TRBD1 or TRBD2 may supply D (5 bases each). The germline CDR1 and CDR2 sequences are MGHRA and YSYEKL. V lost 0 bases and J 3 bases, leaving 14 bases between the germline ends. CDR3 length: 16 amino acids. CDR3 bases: TGCGCCAGCAGCCAAGAGTGGGGGTCGACAAAAGAGACCCAGTACTTC. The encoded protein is CASSQEWGSTKETQYF.

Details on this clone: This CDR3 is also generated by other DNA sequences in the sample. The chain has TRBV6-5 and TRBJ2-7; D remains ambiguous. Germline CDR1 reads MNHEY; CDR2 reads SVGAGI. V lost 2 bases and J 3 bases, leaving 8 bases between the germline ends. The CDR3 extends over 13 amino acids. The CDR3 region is CASSYKDSYEQYF. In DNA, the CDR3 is TGTGCCAGCAGTTACAAGGATAGCTACGAGCAGTACTTC.

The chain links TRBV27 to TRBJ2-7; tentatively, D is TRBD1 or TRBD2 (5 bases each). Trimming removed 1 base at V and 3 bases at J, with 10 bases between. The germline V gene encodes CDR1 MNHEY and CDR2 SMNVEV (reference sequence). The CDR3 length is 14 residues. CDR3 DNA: TGTGCCAGCAGTTTATTAGGGACGAGCTACGAGCAGTACTTC. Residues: CASSLLGTSYEQYF.

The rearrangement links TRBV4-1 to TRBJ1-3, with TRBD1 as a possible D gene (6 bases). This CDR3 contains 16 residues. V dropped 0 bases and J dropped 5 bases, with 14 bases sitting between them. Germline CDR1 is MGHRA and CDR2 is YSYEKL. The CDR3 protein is CASSQDGVRGRNTIYF. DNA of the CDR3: TGCGCCAGCAGCCAAGATGGGGTCAGGGGCAGAAACACCATATATTTT.

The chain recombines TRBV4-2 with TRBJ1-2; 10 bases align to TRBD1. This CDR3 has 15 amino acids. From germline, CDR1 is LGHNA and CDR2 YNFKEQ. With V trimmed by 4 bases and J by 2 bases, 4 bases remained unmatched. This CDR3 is CASSPWTGGNYGYTF. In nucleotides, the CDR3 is TGTGCCAGCAGCCCTTGGACAGGGGGAAACTATGGCTACACCTTC.

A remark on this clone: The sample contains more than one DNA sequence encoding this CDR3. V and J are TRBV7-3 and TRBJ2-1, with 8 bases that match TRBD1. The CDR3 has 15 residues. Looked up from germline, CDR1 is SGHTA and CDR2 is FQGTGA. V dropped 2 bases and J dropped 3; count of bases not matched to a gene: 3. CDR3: CASSLGQGHYNEQFF. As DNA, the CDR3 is TGTGCCAGCAGCTTAGGACAGGGCCACTACAATGAGCAGTTCTTC.